These 31 T cell receptor beta chains share one sample of origin, sequenced in a study of blood T cell repertoires in COVID-19. Sequenced by immunoSEQ multiplex PCR; TCRdb stores in-frame clones only, minus some. This sample has about 45,000 clones; approximately 80% occur once, and the top ten carry over 13%. Sequences were obtained from peripheral blood. These TCRs come from a human donor in a cohort sampled during active COVID-19.

V is TRBV6-5 and J is TRBJ2-2; D might be TRBD2 (5 bases). The CDR3 sequence is 12 residues long. The germline V gene encodes CDR1 MNHEY and CDR2 SVGAGI. Trimming cost V 9 bases and J 5 bases, with 10 bases left between them. For the CDR3, the DNA is TGTGCCAGTAGAGGGTATACCGGGGAGCTGTTTTTT. This sequence encodes CASRGYTGELFF.

The table lists this clone with a count of one. The V gene is TRBV5-5, the J gene TRBJ2-5; 7 bases map to TRBD1. CDR1 is SGHKS, CDR2 YYEKEE, per germline (reference sequence). Trimming at V came to 4 bases and at J to 5 bases, leaving 8 bases not matched to a gene. The CDR3 is 14 residues long. CDR3 protein: CASSRGQTSETQYF. As DNA, the CDR3 is TGTGCCAGCAGCAGGGGACAGACCTCGGAGACCCAGTACTTC. Using reference TRBV5-5 and TRBJ2-5 for the parts outside the CDR3, the full variable domain is DAGVTQSPTHLIKTRGQQVTLRCSPISGHKSVSWYQQVLGQGPQFIFQYYEKEERGRGNFPDRFSARQFPNYSSELNVNALLLGDSALYLCASSRGQTSETQYFGPGTRLLVL.

The chain's CDR3 is CASSRNYEQYF. Here the CDR3 DNA reads TGTGCCAGCAGCCGTAACTACGAGCAGTACTTC. The gene calls are TRBV12-3 or TRBV12-4 and TRBJ2-7; the D is unclear. V was clipped by 6 bases and J by 3 bases, with 6 bases between them. The CDR3 is made up of 11 amino acids.

This clone is categorized as medium-sized. The rearrangement uses TRBV10-3 and TRBJ1-6, with D possibly being TRBD1 (6 bases). Trimming stripped 4 bases from V and 8 bases from J, with 9 bases between. Germline V gives CDR1 ENHRY, CDR2 SYGVKD. The CDR3 sequence is 13 residues long. In DNA, the CDR3 is TGTGCCATCAGTGGAAACAGGGATTCACCCCTCCACTTT. Translated, it gives CAISGNRDSPLHF.

V gene TRBV7-9 combines with J gene TRBJ2-1; 7 positions match TRBD2. The CDR3 is made up of 16 amino acids. Per the germline V gene, CDR1 is SEHNR and CDR2 is FQNEAQ (reference sequence). Germline trimming cut 1 base from V and 4 bases from J; bases unmatched to any gene: 7. CDR3 nucleotides: TGTGCCAGCAGCTTAGTAAGGCTAGCGGTTTACAATGAGCAGTTCTTC. This translates into CASSLVRLAVYNEQFF.

A single count supports this clone. J is TRBJ2-7 and V is TRBV6-1, with 7 bases identical to TRBD2. The germline V gene encodes CDR1 MNHNS and CDR2 SASEGT. This CDR3 spans 14 amino acids. J was trimmed by 4 bases and V by 1 base; bases with no gene match: 4. CDR3 coding DNA: TGTGCCAGCAGTGAAGGCGGGAGACAGTACGAGCAGTACTTC. Its translation: CASSEGGRQYEQYF.

This clone appeared once. The chain has TRBV19 and TRBJ2-1, with TRBD2 matching over 15 bases. J was trimmed by 15 bases and V by 2 bases; bases with no gene match: 8. The germline CDR1 and CDR2 sequences are LNHDA and SQIVND (reference sequence). This CDR3 region has 15 residues. For the CDR3, the DNA is TGTGCCAGTAGTATATCCCGGACTAGCGGGAGGGGGCCGTTCTTC. This sequence encodes CASSISRTSGRGPFF.

V gene TRBV12-3 or TRBV12-4 combines with J gene TRBJ2-5; D is possibly TRBD1 (5 bases). Trimming stripped 3 bases from V and 5 bases from J, with 10 bases between. The CDR3 extends over 13 amino acids. The CDR3 DNA reads as TGTGCCAGCAGTTTCCGCAGGGCGGAGACCCAGTACTTC. Its translation is CASSFRRAETQYF.

The chain carries TRBV4-1 and TRBJ1-5; maybe TRBD1 (6 bases). This CDR3 comprises 15 residues. Germline assignment: CDR1 MGHRA and CDR2 YSYEKL. Trimming shortened V by 0 bases and J by 7 bases, and 13 bases separated the two germline ends. CDR3 region: CASSQEVGGRQPQHF. CDR3 sequence (DNA): TGCGCCAGCAGCCAAGAGGTTGGGGGCAGACAGCCCCAGCATTTT.

This sequence joins TRBV5-1 and TRBJ2-7, with 9 bases that match TRBD2. This CDR3 contains 19 residues. Germline V gene data show CDR1 as SGHRS and CDR2 as YFSETQ. V was pared by 9 bases and J by 5 bases, with 27 bases of the junction left unmatched. CDR3 nucleotide sequence: TGCGCCACCCCTCGGGACAGATATCTAGCGGGGAGGGCCCCAAACGAGCAGTACTTC. This gives the protein CATPRDRYLAGRAPNEQYF.

J is TRBJ1-4 and V is TRBV2, with D possibly being TRBD1 (5 bases). CDR1 SNHLY and CDR2 FYNNEI come from the germline V gene. Trimming cost V 11 bases and J 0 bases, with 19 bases left between them. The CDR3 contains 16 residues. The CDR3 region has the DNA TGTGCCTGCGGGGCAGGACATAGCACAACTAATGAAAAACTGTTTTTT. Translated, it gives CACGAGHSTTNEKLFF.

Only a few counts were recorded for this clone. This chain's CDR3 is CASSLGSAGRAFF. CDR3 nucleotide sequence: TGTGCCAGCAGCTTAGGTTCGGCGGGGAGGGCGTTCTTC. The J gene is TRBJ2-1, the V gene TRBV7-2; 7 nucleotides agree with TRBD2. The CDR3 contains 13 residues. V lost 1 base to trimming and J lost 15 bases; unmatched junction nucleotides: 9. Germline assignment: CDR1 SGHTA and CDR2 FQGNSA.

The chain carries TRBV6-5 and TRBJ2-3; no clear D. V dropped 6 bases and J dropped 5 bases, with 9 bases sitting between them. Germline loops: CDR1 MNHEY, CDR2 SVGAGI. The CDR3 runs 12 residues. The chain's CDR3 is CASRPTGDTQYF. As DNA, the CDR3 is TGTGCCAGCAGGCCCACGGGAGATACGCAGTATTTT.

V usage is TRBV5-1 and J usage is TRBJ1-4; D might be TRBD1 (6 bases). The CDR3 has 14 amino acids. Germline V CDR1 and CDR2: SGHRS, YFSETQ. The V and J ends lost 2 bases and 6 bases respectively, with 11 bases between them. CDR3 bases: TGCGCCAGCAGCTTTCAGGGGACCTATGAAAAACTGTTTTTT. It specifies CASSFQGTYEKLFF. Full variable domain (missing parts from reference TRBV5-1 and TRBJ1-4): KAGVTQTPRYLIKTRGQQVTLSCSPISGHRSVSWYQQTPGQGLQFLFEYFSETQRNKGNFPGRFSGRQFSNSRSEMNVSTLELGDSALYLCASSFQGTYEKLFFGSGTQLSVL.

The chain combines TRBV6-6 with TRBJ2-2; 10 bases agree with TRBD1. In germline, CDR1 is MNHNY, CDR2 SVGAGI (reference sequence). The V gene end was trimmed by 4 bases and the J gene end by 1 base; junction bases not matched to a gene: 3. The CDR3 spans 16 residues. The CDR3 protein is CASSSWTGGNTGELFF. CDR3 nucleotide sequence: TGTGCCAGCAGTTCTTGGACAGGGGGGAACACCGGGGAGCTGTTTTTT.

The V gene is TRBV28, the J gene TRBJ2-3; weak D call: TRBD1 (5 bases). This CDR3 comprises 17 residues. Germline CDR1 reads MDHEN; CDR2 reads SYDVKM. The V gene lost 5 bases and the J gene lost 3 bases, with 21 bases spanning the gap. This chain's CDR3 is CASSPFRPGIPTDTQYF. The CDR3 nucleotides read TGTGCCAGCAGTCCCTTTCGCCCAGGGATCCCAACAGATACGCAGTATTTT.

The chain is built from TRBV5-4 and TRBJ2-5; TRBD1 agrees at 7 bases. Germline V CDR1 and CDR2: SGHNT, YYREEE (reference sequence). CDR3 size: 14 residues. The V gene end was trimmed by 0 bases and the J gene end by 1 base; junction bases not matched to a gene: 0. The CDR3 is CASSLGQGQETQYF. CDR3 coding DNA: TGTGCCAGCAGCTTGGGACAGGGCCAAGAGACCCAGTACTTC.

The V gene is TRBV7-2, the J gene TRBJ2-2, with 10 bases that match TRBD2. From germline, CDR1 is SGHTA and CDR2 FQGNSA. The CDR3 length is 16 residues. The trim removed 5 bases at V and 0 bases at J, leaving 3 bases unmatched. CDR3 region: CASSLGLAANTGELFF. Written as DNA, the CDR3 is TGTGCCAGCAGCCTAGGACTAGCGGCGAACACCGGGGAGCTGTTTTTT.

The gene calls are TRBV18 and TRBJ2-5; D might be TRBD2 (5 bases). The length of the CDR3 is 14 residues. V was pared by 3 bases and J by 5 bases, with 13 bases between. Germline V gene lookup returns CDR1 KGHSH and CDR2 LQKENI. In nucleotides, the CDR3 is TGTGCCAGCTCACCGCTTGGAGGATCGGAGACCCAGTACTTC. Protein sequence: CASSPLGGSETQYF.

The genes are TRBV6-6 and TRBJ2-1, with 8 bases aligning to TRBD2. The germline CDR1 and CDR2 sequences are MNHNY and SVGAGI (reference sequence). Trimming at V came to 6 bases and at J to 4 bases, leaving 2 bases not matched to a gene. The CDR3 loop spans 13 amino acids. This CDR3 reads CASRTSEYNEQFF. CDR3 sequence (DNA): TGTGCCAGCAGGACTAGCGAATACAATGAGCAGTTCTTC.

The chain employs TRBV30 and TRBJ2-3, with 7 bases fitting TRBD2. The CDR3 totals 15 residues. Germline loops: CDR1 GTSNPN, CDR2 SVGIG (reference sequence). This CDR3 reads CAWSAGQAITDTQYF. CDR3 in DNA: TGTGCGTGGTCAGCGGGGCAGGCTATCACAGATACGCAGTATTTT.

In this sample, this clone turned up a few times. The V gene is TRBV6-5, the J gene TRBJ2-7; no clear D gene. Germline CDR1 reads MNHEY; CDR2 reads SVGAGI. The CDR3 sequence is 15 residues long. With 7 bases removed from V and 0 bases from J, the gap between germline ends came to 16 bases. Written as DNA, the CDR3 is TGTGCCAGCACTCAGGAATACTTGAGCTCCTACGAGCAGTACTTC. The encoded protein is CASTQEYLSSYEQYF.

This clone was counted a single time. This chain uses TRBV27 with TRBJ1-6, with unresolved D. From germline, CDR1 is MNHEY and CDR2 SMNVEV (reference sequence). V was shortened by 3 bases and J by 7 bases, with 10 bases between the two germline ends. The CDR3 totals 14 residues. DNA for the CDR3: TGTGCCAGCAGTTTTGGATCGGGGAATTCACCCCTCCACTTT. This translates into CASSFGSGNSPLHF.

This chain joins TRBV19 and TRBJ1-1, with TRBD1 matching 7 bases. Per the germline V gene, CDR1 is LNHDA and CDR2 is SQIVND (reference sequence). The CDR3 spans 15 residues. After removal of 7 bases from V and 0 bases from J, the junction contained 8 bases not matched to a gene. CDR3 protein: CASNLRQGMNTEAFF. The DNA for the CDR3 is TGTGCCAGTAACCTACGACAGGGAATGAACACTGAAGCTTTCTTT.

The chain uses TRBV3-1 (or the pseudogene TRBV3-2) and TRBJ1-3; 10 positions agree with TRBD1. The V gene's germline CDR1 is LGHDT and CDR2 YNNKEL (reference sequence). V shed 7 bases, J shed 0 bases, and the junction held 6 bases outside the gene matches. The CDR3 sequence is 16 residues long. CDR3 nucleotide sequence: TGTGCCAGCACCCAGACAGGGGGCTACTCTGGAAACACCATATATTTT. As protein: CASTQTGGYSGNTIYF.

The gene calls are TRBV18 and TRBJ2-2, with D maybe TRBD2 (6 bases). From germline, CDR1 is KGHSH and CDR2 LQKENI. The CDR3 runs to 16 residues. Trimming removed 0 bases at V and 3 bases at J, with 11 bases between. DNA for the CDR3: TGTGCCAGCTCACCACCAGGGCGGGATGACACCGGGGAGCTGTTTTTT. Residues: CASSPPGRDDTGELFF.

The rearrangement uses TRBV6-6 and TRBJ1-3; unclear D gene. Germline V gene sequence: CDR1 MNHNY, CDR2 SVGAGI (reference sequence). The CDR3 length is 17 residues. Between the trimmed V and J ends, which lost 5 bases and 0 bases, there was a span of 17 bases. The DNA for the CDR3 is TGTGCCAGCAGTCCCCATACGTCTCGGGTCTCTGGAAACACCATATATTTT. It is translated as CASSPHTSRVSGNTIYF.

V usage is TRBV24-1 and J usage is TRBJ1-5; 9 nucleotides line up with TRBD1. Germline V gives CDR1 KGHDR, CDR2 SFDVKD. Losses at the gene ends were 3 bases for V and 5 bases for J; bases not matched to a gene: 4. CDR3 length: 15 residues. The CDR3 spells CATSDRGQGHQPQHF. CDR3 nucleotides: TGTGCCACCAGTGATAGGGGACAGGGTCATCAGCCCCAGCATTTT.

The chain is built from TRBV11-3 and TRBJ2-2, with 8 nucleotides matching TRBD1. Germline trimming cut 5 bases from V and 1 base from J; bases unmatched to any gene: 0. Germline V CDR1 and CDR2: SGHNT, YENEEA. The CDR3 spans 14 residues. This CDR3 is CASSTGGNTGELFF. CDR3 bases: TGTGCCAGCAGCACAGGGGGGAACACCGGGGAGCTGTTTTTT.

J is TRBJ2-7 and V is TRBV5-6; D might be TRBD2 (6 bases). The CDR3 is 11 amino acids. V was pared by 3 bases and J by 12 bases, with 13 bases between. Germline CDR1 reads SGHDT; CDR2 reads YYEEEE. This CDR3 is CASSWGDLVYF. CDR3 DNA: TGTGCCAGCAGCTGGGGGGATTTGGTGTACTTC. The entire variable domain, with the rest obtained from reference TRBV5-6 and TRBJ2-7, is as follows: DAGVTQSPTHLIKTRGQQVTLRCSPKSGHDTVSWYQQALGQGPQFIFQYYEEEERQRGNFPDRFSGHQFPNYSSELNVNALLLGDSALYLCASSWGDLVYFGPGTRLTVT.

The V and J genes are TRBV9 and TRBJ2-2; a weak D match, TRBD1 (5 bases). Per germline, CDR1 SGDLS and CDR2 YYNGEE. The ends were cut back, 0 bases at V and 5 bases at J, with 17 bases in the middle. The CDR3 extends over 17 amino acids. For the CDR3, the DNA is TGTGCCAGCAGCGTAGAGTCGTGGGAAGGGGTGACCGGGGAGCTGTTTTTT. Residues: CASSVESWEGVTGELFF.